The present entry profiles one T cell receptor beta chain with its context. This entry belongs to a study of blood T cell repertoires in COVID-19. Looking at the study overall: Material from acute and convalescent COVID-19 was sourced from the United States, Italy and Spain. PBMCs, B-cell-depleted T cells, or T cells provided the cDNA or gDNA that made up the material.

Germline V gene sequence: CDR1 MNHNS, CDR2 SASEGT. Trimming took 2 bases from V and 7 from J; bases not matched to a gene: 2. The CDR3 is 14 amino acids. Per the original data handling: Estimated nucleated cell counts came from reference gene primer amplification. TCRdb's table, derived via immunoSEQ multiplex PCR, lists solely in-frame clones and lacks some. That table gives V, J and clone size, and the DNA gave D and trimming. In the table there are about 150,000 clones, about 73% of which are singletons. The sample was peripheral blood. This sequence joins TRBV6-1 and TRBJ1-6; 7 bases are a match to TRBD1. The receptor's source is an elderly man with acute or convalescent COVID-19. The CDR3 DNA follows: TGTGCCAGCAGTGAAATGGGACAGAATTCACCCCTCCACTTT. Residues: CASSEMGQNSPLHF.